These 20 T cell receptor beta chains were sequenced from one sample in a study of cytomegalovirus exposure and HLA in healthy donors. With 60 Vbeta and 13 Jbeta primers, the PCR was carried out. The table came from immunoSEQ multiplex PCR; TCRdb's copy has only in-frame clones and leaves some out. The sample spans some 80,000 clones; the ten largest clones claim around 15%. The sequenced sample was PBMCs. These receptors were collected from a man between 45 and 60 years old in good health and CMV-seropositive.

The chain joins TRBV5-1 to TRBJ2-2; 11 nucleotides match TRBD2. V gave up 0 bases and J gave up 4 bases; unmatched junction bases: 2. The CDR3 runs 16 residues. Germline loops: CDR1 SGHRS, CDR2 YFSETQ. The CDR3 bases are TGCGCCAGCAGCTTGGCGGGGACTAGCGGCACCGGGGAGCTGTTTTTT. Its translation: CASSLAGTSGTGELFF.

This chain links TRBV6-1 with TRBJ2-7; the match to TRBD1 covers 7 bases. The CDR3 is 17 residues long. V was clipped by 0 bases and J by 4 bases; unmatched bases: 12. Germline assignment: CDR1 MNHNS and CDR2 SASEGT. CDR3 in amino acids: CASSEATAPGQSYEQYF. CDR3 DNA sequence: TGTGCCAGCAGTGAAGCAACCGCACCGGGACAGTCTTACGAGCAGTACTTC.

V usage is TRBV19 and J usage is TRBJ2-2; possible D gene TRBD2, 7 bases. The CDR3 spans 17 residues. Trimming took 7 bases from V and 4 from J, leaving 22 bases between them. Germline values: CDR1 LNHDA, CDR2 SQIVND (reference sequence). The CDR3 DNA reads as TGTGCCAGTACCCCGGGGGCTTCCCGGGAGGTCACCGGGGAGCTGTTTTTT. It encodes CASTPGASREVTGELFF.

V is TRBV4-2 and J is TRBJ2-1; D gene unclear. In germline, CDR1 is LGHNA, CDR2 YNFKEQ. The CDR3 consists of 16 residues. V dropped 4 bases and J dropped 3 bases, with 16 bases sitting between them. The CDR3 is CASSPSVTFLYNEQFF. The CDR3 nucleotides are TGTGCCAGCAGCCCGTCGGTTACCTTCCTCTACAATGAGCAGTTCTTC.

V and J are TRBV7-2 and TRBJ2-5; maybe TRBD2 (6 bases). V lost 2 bases and J 5 bases, leaving 15 bases between the germline ends. This CDR3 spans 15 amino acids. CDR1 is SGHTA, CDR2 FQGNSA, per germline. For the CDR3, the DNA is TGTGCCAGCAGCTTAATAGGGCAGACTAGGGAGACCCAGTACTTC. It is translated as CASSLIGQTRETQYF.

The chain combines TRBV10-1 with TRBJ2-5; TRBD1 matches 7 bases. J gave up 0 bases and V 2 bases, and 6 bases lay outside the gene matches. This CDR3 is 16 amino acids long. Germline V gene lookup returns CDR1 WNHNN and CDR2 SYGVQD (reference sequence). This chain's CDR3 is CASSEPKTGYQETQYF. CDR3 nucleotides: TGCGCCAGCAGTGAGCCCAAGACAGGGTACCAAGAGACCCAGTACTTC.

The chain employs TRBV2 and TRBJ2-5, with D tentatively TRBD2 (6 bases). The CDR3 length is 13 residues. The germline gives CDR1 SNHLY, CDR2 FYNNEI. V was pared by 4 bases and J by 4 bases, with 10 bases between. DNA for the CDR3: TGTGCCAGCAGTGGTAATAGCGGAGAGACCCAGTACTTC. Translated, it gives CASSGNSGETQYF. The complete variable domain, with remaining parts taken from reference TRBV2 and TRBJ2-5, reads EPEVTQTPSHQVTQMGQEVILRCVPISNHLYFYWYRQILGQKVEFLVSFYNNEISEKSEIFDDQFSVERPDGSNFTLKIRSTKLEDSAMYFCASSGNSGETQYFGPGTRLLVL.

As to this clone: Other nucleotide sequences from this sample produce the same CDR3. The rearrangement uses TRBV6-5 and TRBJ1-3, with D uncertain. Germline CDR1 MNHEY, CDR2 SVGAGI. The CDR3 runs to 14 residues. The V and J ends lost 6 bases and 0 bases respectively, with 9 bases between them. CDR3 sequence: CASSYGSSGNTIYF. The CDR3 DNA reads TGTGCCAGCAGCTACGGCAGCTCTGGAAACACCATATATTTT.

The chain links TRBV2 to TRBJ1-2; 8 nucleotides match TRBD1. The germline V gene encodes CDR1 SNHLY and CDR2 FYNNEI. The length of the CDR3 is 14 residues. J lost 7 bases, V lost 8 bases, and 12 bases had no gene match. The CDR3 coding sequence is TGTGCCAGCTCCCGGGACAGGAGCCTTACTGGCTACACCTTC. Its protein product is CASSRDRSLTGYTF.

The chain employs TRBV11-2 and TRBJ1-4; D call uncertain. The germline V and J ends were trimmed by 0 bases and 8 bases, with 10 bases remaining between them. The CDR3 sequence is 14 residues long. Per germline, CDR1 SGHAT and CDR2 FQNNGV. The CDR3 here is CASSLDIETEKLFF. DNA for the CDR3: TGTGCCAGCAGCTTAGATATTGAGACAGAAAAACTGTTTTTT.

The V and J genes are TRBV11-2 and TRBJ1-6, with 7 nucleotides matching TRBD1. The trim removed 1 base at V and 3 bases at J, leaving 3 bases unmatched. Germline CDR1 reads SGHAT; CDR2 reads FQNNGV. The CDR3 contains 16 residues. The CDR3 DNA sequence: TGTGCCAGCAGCTTAGCGGGGACAGTCTATAATTCACCCCTCCACTTT. It translates to CASSLAGTVYNSPLHF. Full variable domain (outside the CDR3, taken from reference TRBV11-2 and TRBJ1-6): EAGVAQSPRYKIIEKRQSVAFWCNPISGHATLYWYQQILGQGPKLLIQFQNNGVVDDSQLPKDRFSAERLKGVDSTLKIQPAKLEDSAVYLCASSLAGTVYNSPLHFGNGTRLTVT.

The V gene is TRBV29-1, the J gene TRBJ1-2; tentatively, D is TRBD1 (6 bases). V dropped 2 bases and J dropped 8 bases, with 12 bases sitting between them. Germline V gene lookup returns CDR1 SQVTM and CDR2 ANQGSEA. The CDR3 spans 12 residues. The DNA for the CDR3 is TGCAGCGTTGAAATTCCAGGGGACGGCTACACCTTC. Residues: CSVEIPGDGYTF.

CDR3 in amino acids: CASRSETASTDTQYF. CDR3 DNA sequence: TGTGCCAGCAGGTCAGAGACAGCCTCAACAGATACGCAGTATTTT. V is TRBV6-1 and J is TRBJ2-3; D perhaps matches TRBD1 (5 bases). Germline V CDR1 and CDR2: MNHNS, SASEGT. The CDR3 has 15 amino acids. With 6 bases removed from V and 3 bases from J, the gap between germline ends came to 16 bases.

The CDR3 spells CASSLSDTNEKLFF. DNA of the CDR3: TGTGCCAGCAGCTTATCGGACACGAATGAAAAACTGTTTTTT. This chain joins TRBV7-9 and TRBJ1-4, with D maybe TRBD1 (5 bases). Trimming shortened V by 2 bases and J by 5 bases, and 9 bases separated the two germline ends. The CDR3 covers 14 residues. CDR1 is SEHNR, CDR2 FQNEAQ, per germline (reference sequence). Drawing the rest from reference TRBV7-9 and TRBJ1-4, the complete variable domain is DTGVSQNPRHKITKRGQNVTFRCDPISEHNRLYWYRQTLGQGPEFLTYFQNEAQLEKSRLLSDRFSAERPKGSFSTLEIQRTEQGDSAMYLCASSLSDTNEKLFFGSGTQLSVL.

J is TRBJ2-5 and V is TRBV30; D is perhaps TRBD1 (5 bases). Trimming cost V 5 bases and J 3 bases, with 7 bases left between them. The germline CDR1 and CDR2 sequences are GTSNPN and SVGIG (reference sequence). CDR3 size: 11 residues. CDR3 DNA sequence: TGTGCCTGGGGCAGGGAAGAGACCCAGTACTTC. Translated, it gives CAWGREETQYF.

The chain links TRBV15 to TRBJ1-3, with a possible D match to TRBD1 (5 bases). The CDR3 is made up of 17 amino acids. The V end lost 0 bases, the J end lost 7 bases, and 19 bases lay between the germline ends. Germline V gene lookup returns CDR1 LNHNV and CDR2 YYDKDF (reference sequence). CDR3: CATSRDFLRGTSNTIYF. CDR3 DNA: TGTGCCACCAGCAGAGACTTCCTCCGCGGGACCTCGAACACCATATATTTT.

This chain connects TRBV4-1 to TRBJ2-1; D possibly corresponds to TRBD2 (7 bases). Germline V gene data show CDR1 as MGHRA and CDR2 as YSYEKL. V shed 4 bases and J shed 5 bases, with 15 bases lying between them. CDR3 size: 15 residues. The CDR3 DNA reads TGCGCCAGCAGCCTCCTAGGGGGGGGGAACAATGAGCAGTTCTTC. This encodes CASSLLGGGNNEQFF.

The chain recombines TRBV25-1 with TRBJ1-1; 7 bases match TRBD1. Trimming cost V 3 bases and J 3 bases; bases outside gene matches: 7. In germline, CDR1 is MGHDK, CDR2 SYGVNS. This CDR3 spans 15 amino acids. Here the CDR3 reads CASSDWDRQDTEAFF. The CDR3 region has the DNA TGTGCCAGCAGTGACTGGGACAGACAGGACACTGAAGCTTTCTTT.

The rearrangement joins TRBV9 to TRBJ2-7, with D uncertain. Deletions cut 6 bases from V and 3 bases from J, with 10 bases between. Germline V gene sequence: CDR1 SGDLS, CDR2 YYNGEE. This CDR3 has 12 residues. CDR3 in DNA: TGTGCCAGCAAGAGGCGGAGCTACGAGCAGTACTTC. This codes for CASKRRSYEQYF.

The genes are TRBV6-6 and TRBJ2-3; the match to TRBD1 covers 7 bases. The CDR3 runs 15 residues. Germline V lookup: CDR1 MNHNY, CDR2 SVGAGI (reference sequence). Trimming removed 0 bases from V and 4 bases from J; junction bases left unmatched: 4. This chain's CDR3 is CASSYSRGRADTQYF. CDR3 nucleotides: TGTGCCAGCAGTTACTCGAGGGGGCGCGCAGATACGCAGTATTTT.